Here is one TCR beta chain with its context. As yet, its antigen is unknown. The junction differs from germline at one of its ends, possibly a read error. Germline CDR1 SNHLY, CDR2 FYNNEI. This CDR3 comprises 13 residues. These data are taken from a study of T cells in Graves' hyperthyroidism and ophthalmopathy. Amplification of TCR beta CDR3 regions used RNA as the template. TCR CDR3 underwent first-round RT-PCR with the HTBI primer set. TCRdb used MiXCR to reprocess the multiplex PCR reads, holding one entry per CDR3 protein. Of around 580,000 distinct CDR3 sequences detected, under 60% appear once; the ten largest clones hold around 7.7%. Orbital computed tomography and thyroid ultrasound, together with serum TRAb and thyroxine and clinical symptoms, were used for diagnoses. Study-level results: Blood held most thyroid clonotypes expanded above 0.001 frequency. Ophthalmopathy could be told apart from stable hyperthyroidism with a 13 V-J model.

This chain joins TRBV2 and TRBJ2-4, with 9 bases matching TRBD1. Sequences were obtained from peripheral blood or thyroid tissue (not recorded which). This sequence originates from a woman aged 18-30 years with Graves' hyperthyroidism. CDR3 loop: CASSGTGKNIQYW. CDR3 DNA: TGTGCCAGCTCCGGGACAGGGAAAAACATTCAGTACTGG.